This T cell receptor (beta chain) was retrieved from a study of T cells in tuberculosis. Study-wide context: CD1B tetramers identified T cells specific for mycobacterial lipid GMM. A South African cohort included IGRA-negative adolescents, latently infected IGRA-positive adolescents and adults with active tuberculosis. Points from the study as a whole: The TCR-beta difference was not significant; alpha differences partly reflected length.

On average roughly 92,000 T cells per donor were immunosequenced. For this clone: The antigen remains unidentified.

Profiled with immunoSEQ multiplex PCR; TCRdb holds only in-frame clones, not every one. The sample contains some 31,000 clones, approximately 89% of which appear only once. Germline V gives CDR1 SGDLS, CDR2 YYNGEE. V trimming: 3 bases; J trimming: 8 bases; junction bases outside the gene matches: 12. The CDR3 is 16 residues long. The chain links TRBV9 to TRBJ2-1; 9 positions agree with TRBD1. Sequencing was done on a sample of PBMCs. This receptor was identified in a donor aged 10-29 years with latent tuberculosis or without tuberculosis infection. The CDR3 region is CASSGRTGDISDEQFF. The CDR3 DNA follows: TGTGCCAGCAGCGGAAGGACAGGGGACATCTCAGATGAGCAGTTCTTC.